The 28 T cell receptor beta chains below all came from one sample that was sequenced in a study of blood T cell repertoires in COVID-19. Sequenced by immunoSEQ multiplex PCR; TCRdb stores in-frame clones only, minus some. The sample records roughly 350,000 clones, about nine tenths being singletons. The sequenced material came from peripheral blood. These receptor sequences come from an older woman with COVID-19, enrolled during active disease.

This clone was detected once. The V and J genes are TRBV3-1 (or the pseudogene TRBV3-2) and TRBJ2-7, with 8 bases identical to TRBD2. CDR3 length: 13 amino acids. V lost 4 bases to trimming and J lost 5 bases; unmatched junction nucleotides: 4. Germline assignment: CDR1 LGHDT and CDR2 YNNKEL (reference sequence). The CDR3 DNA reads TGTGCCAGCAGCCCGGGGGGGGTGGACGAGCAGTACTTC. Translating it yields CASSPGGVDEQYF.

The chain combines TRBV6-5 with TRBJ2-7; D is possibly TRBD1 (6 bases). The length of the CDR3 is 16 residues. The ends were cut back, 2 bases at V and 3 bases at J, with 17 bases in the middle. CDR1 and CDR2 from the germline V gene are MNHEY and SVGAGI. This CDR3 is CASSYVPEQGNYEQYF. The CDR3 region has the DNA TGTGCCAGCAGTTACGTCCCGGAACAGGGTAACTACGAGCAGTACTTC.

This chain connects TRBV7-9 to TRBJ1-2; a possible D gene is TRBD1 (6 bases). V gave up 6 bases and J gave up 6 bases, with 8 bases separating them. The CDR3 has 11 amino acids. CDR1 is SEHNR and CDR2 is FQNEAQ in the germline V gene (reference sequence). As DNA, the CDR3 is TGTGCCAGCAGTCAGGGGAATGGCTACACCTTC. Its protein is CASSQGNGYTF.

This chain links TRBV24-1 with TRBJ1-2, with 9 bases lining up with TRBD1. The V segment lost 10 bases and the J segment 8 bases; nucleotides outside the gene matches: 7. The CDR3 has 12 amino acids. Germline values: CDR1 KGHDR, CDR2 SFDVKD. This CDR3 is CATNRQGEGYTF. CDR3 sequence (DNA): TGTGCCACGAATAGACAGGGGGAAGGCTACACCTTC.

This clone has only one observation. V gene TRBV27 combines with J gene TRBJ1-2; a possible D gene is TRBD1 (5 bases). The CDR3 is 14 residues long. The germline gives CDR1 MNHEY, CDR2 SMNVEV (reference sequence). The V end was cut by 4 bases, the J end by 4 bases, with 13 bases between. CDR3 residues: CASSSGGPTYGYTF. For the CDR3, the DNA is TGTGCCAGCAGTTCGGGGGGACCGACCTATGGCTACACCTTC.

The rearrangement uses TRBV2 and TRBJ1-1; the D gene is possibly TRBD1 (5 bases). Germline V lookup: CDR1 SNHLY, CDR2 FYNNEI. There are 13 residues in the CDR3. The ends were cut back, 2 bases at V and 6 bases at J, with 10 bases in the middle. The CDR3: CASSESGRAEAFF. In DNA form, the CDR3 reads TGTGCCAGCAGTGAATCAGGGAGGGCTGAAGCTTTCTTT.

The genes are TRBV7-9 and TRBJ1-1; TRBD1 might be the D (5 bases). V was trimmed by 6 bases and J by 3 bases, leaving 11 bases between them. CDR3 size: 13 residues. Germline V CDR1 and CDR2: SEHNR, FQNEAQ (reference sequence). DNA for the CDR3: TGTGCCAGCAGAGTAGGGGTGGACACTGAAGCTTTCTTT. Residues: CASRVGVDTEAFF.

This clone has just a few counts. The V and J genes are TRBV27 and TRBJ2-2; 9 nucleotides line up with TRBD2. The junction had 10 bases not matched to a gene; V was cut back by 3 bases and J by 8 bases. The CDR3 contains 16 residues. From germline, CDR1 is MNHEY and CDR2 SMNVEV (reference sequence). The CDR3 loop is CASSFLSGGPEGELFF. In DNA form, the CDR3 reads TGTGCCAGCAGTTTTCTTAGCGGGGGTCCGGAAGGGGAGCTGTTTTTT.

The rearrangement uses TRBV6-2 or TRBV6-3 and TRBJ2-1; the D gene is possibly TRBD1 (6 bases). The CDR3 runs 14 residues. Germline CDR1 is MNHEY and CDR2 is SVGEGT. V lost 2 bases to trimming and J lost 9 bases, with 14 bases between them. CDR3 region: CASSYAKQGGEQFF. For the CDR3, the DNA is TGTGCCAGCAGTTACGCAAAACAGGGTGGTGAGCAGTTCTTC.

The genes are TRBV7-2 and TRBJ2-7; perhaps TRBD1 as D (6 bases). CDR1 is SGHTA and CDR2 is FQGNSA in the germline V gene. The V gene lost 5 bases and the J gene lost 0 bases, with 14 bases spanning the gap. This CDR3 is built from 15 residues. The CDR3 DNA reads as TGTGCCAGCAGCACAGACAGGCCATCCTCCTACGAGCAGTACTTC. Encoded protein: CASSTDRPSSYEQYF.

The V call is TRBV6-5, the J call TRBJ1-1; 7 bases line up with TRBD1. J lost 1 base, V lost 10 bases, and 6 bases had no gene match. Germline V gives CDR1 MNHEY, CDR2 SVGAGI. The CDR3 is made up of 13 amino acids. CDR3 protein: CATRRQGNTEAFF. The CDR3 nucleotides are TGTGCCACCAGAAGACAGGGGAACACTGAAGCTTTCTTT.

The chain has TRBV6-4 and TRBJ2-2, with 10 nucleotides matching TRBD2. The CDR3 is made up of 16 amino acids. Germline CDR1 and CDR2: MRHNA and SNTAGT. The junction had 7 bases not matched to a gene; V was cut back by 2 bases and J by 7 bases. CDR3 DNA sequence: TGTGCCAGCAGTGACAGTTCGCTAGCGGGGGTCGGGGAGCTGTTTTTT. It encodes CASSDSSLAGVGELFF.

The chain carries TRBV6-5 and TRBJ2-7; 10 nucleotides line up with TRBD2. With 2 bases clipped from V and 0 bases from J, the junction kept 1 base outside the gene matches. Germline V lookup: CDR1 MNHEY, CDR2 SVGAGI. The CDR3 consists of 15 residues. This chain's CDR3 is CASSYPSGGSYEQYF. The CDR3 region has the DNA TGTGCCAGCAGTTACCCTAGCGGGGGCTCCTACGAGCAGTACTTC.

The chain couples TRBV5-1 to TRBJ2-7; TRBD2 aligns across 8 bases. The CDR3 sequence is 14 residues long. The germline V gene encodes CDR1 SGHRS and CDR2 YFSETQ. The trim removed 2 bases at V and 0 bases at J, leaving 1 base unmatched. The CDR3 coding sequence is TGCGCCAGCAGCTTTACTAGCGGCTCCTACGAGCAGTACTTC. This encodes CASSFTSGSYEQYF.

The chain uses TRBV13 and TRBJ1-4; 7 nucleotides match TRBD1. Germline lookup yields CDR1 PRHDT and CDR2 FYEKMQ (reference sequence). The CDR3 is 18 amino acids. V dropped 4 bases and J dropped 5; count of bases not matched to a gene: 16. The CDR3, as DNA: TGTGCCAGCAGCTCGACGCCCGTGAGAGGGACAGACAATGAAAAACTGTTTTTT. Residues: CASSSTPVRGTDNEKLFF.

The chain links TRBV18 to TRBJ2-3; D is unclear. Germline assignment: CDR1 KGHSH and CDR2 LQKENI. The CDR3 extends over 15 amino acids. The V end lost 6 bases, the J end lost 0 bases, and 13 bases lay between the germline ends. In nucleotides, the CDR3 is TGTGCCAGCTCCCCTCGGGTGTCTAGCACAGATACGCAGTATTTT. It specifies CASSPRVSSTDTQYF. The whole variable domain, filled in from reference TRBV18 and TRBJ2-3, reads NAGVMQNPRHLVRRRGQEARLRCSPMKGHSHVYWYRQLPEEGLKFMVYLQKENIIDESGMPKERFSAEFPKEGPSILRIQQVVRGDSAAYFCASSPRVSSTDTQYFGPGTRLTVL.

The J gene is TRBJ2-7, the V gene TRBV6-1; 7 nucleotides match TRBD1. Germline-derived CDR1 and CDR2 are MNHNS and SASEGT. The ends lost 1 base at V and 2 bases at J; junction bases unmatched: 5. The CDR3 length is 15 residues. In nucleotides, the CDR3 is TGTGCCAGCAGTGAAGGGCCGGGACAGACCTACGAGCAGTACTTC. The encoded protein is CASSEGPGQTYEQYF.

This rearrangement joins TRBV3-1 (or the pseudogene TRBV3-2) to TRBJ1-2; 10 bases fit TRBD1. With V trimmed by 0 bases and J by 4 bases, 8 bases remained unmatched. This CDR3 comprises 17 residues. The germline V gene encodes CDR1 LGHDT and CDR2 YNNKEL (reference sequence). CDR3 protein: CASSQDMGTGEGYGYTF. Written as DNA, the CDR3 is TGTGCCAGCAGCCAAGATATGGGGACAGGGGAAGGCTATGGCTACACCTTC.

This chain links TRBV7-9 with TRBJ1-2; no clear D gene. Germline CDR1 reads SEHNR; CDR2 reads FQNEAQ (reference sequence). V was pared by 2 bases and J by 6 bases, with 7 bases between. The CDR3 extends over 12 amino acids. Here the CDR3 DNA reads TGTGCCAGCAGCTTATCCCATGATGGCTACACCTTC. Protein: CASSLSHDGYTF.

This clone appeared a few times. This CDR3 is CATYGYTF. CDR3 nucleotides: TGTGCCACTTATGGCTACACCTTC. The V and J genes are TRBV5-5 and TRBJ1-2; D remains ambiguous. Trimming took 9 bases from V and 5 from J, leaving 2 bases between them. The CDR3 spans 8 residues. In germline, CDR1 is SGHKS, CDR2 YYEKEE (reference sequence).

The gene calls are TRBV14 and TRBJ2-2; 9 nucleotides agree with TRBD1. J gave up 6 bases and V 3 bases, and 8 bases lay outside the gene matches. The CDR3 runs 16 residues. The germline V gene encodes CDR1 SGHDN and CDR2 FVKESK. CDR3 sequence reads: CASSQPGQGLSGELFF. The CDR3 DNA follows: TGTGCCAGCAGCCAGCCGGGACAGGGCCTCTCCGGGGAGCTGTTTTTT.

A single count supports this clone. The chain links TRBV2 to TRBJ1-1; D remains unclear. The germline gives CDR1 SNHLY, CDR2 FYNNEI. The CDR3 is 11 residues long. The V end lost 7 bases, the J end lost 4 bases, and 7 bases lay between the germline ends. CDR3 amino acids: CASIRLTEAFF. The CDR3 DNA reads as TGTGCCAGCATCCGTCTCACTGAAGCTTTCTTT.

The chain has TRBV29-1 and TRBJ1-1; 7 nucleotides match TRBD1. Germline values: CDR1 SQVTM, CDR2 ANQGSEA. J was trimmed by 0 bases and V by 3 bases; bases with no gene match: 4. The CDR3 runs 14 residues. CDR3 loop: CSVDRGRVNTEAFF. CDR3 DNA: TGCAGCGTTGATAGGGGGCGCGTGAACACTGAAGCTTTCTTT.

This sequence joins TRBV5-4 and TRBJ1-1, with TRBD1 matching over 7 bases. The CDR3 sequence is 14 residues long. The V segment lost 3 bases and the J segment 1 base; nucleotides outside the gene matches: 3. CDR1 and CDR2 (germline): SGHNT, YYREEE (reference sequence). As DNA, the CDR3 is TGTGCCAGCAGCTCCGCAGGGGGGAACACTGAAGCTTTCTTT. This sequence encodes CASSSAGGNTEAFF. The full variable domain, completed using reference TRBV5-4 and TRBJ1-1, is ETGVTQSPTHLIKTRGQQVTLRCSSQSGHNTVSWYQQALGQGPQFIFQYYREEENGRGNFPPRFSGLQFPNYSSELNVNALELDDSALYLCASSSAGGNTEAFFGQGTRLTVV.

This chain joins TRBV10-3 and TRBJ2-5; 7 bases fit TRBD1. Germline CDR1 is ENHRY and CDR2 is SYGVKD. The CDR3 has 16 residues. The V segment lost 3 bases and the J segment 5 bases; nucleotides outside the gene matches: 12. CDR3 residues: CAISDNRGQTGETQYF. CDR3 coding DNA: TGTGCCATCAGTGATAACAGGGGTCAAACAGGGGAGACCCAGTACTTC.

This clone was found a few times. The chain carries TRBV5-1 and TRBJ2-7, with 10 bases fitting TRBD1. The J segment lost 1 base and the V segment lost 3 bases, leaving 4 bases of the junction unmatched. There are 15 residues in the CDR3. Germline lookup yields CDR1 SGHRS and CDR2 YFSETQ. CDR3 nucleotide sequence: TGCGCCAGCAGCTGGGGACAGGGGATATCCTACGAGCAGTACTTC. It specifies CASSWGQGISYEQYF.

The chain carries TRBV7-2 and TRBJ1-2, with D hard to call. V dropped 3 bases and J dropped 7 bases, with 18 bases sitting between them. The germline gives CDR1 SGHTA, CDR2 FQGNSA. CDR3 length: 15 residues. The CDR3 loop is CASSFKYSPGSGYTF. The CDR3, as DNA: TGTGCCAGCAGCTTCAAATACAGCCCGGGGTCTGGCTACACCTTC.

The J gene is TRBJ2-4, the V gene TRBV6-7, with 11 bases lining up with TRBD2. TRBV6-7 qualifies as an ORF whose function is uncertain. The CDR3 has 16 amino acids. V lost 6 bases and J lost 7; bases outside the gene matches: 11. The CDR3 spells CASSQQSTSGVNIQYF. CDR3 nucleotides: TGTGCCAGCAGCCAGCAGTCGACTAGCGGGGTGAACATTCAGTACTTC.